The clone carrying this TCR beta chain was picked up many times. Its specificity is unknown. This sample was taken from a study of breast tumors, draining lymph nodes, adjacent tissues. Overall study findings and caveats: Tumor and nontumor repertoires were significantly more similar in luminal-like than in basal-like breast cancer. Data fit most tumor T cells coming from lymph node, expanding in tumor.

Via MiXCR, TCRdb re-called the multiplex PCR reads, giving one row per CDR3 protein. The data contain 150,000 to 200,000 distinct CDR3 sequences, 30% to 35% of them singletons. Samples came from axillary lymph nodes draining the breast cancer. The V gene end was trimmed by 5 bases and the J gene end by 4 bases; junction bases not matched to a gene: 6. From germline, CDR1 is SEHNR and CDR2 FQNEAQ (reference sequence). The CDR3 totals 15 residues. The sample consisted of axillary lymph node tissue. This TCR was recovered from a female donor with breast cancer. Some clones in this sample may be carry-over from other donors' samples. The chain has TRBV7-9 and TRBJ1-3; 9 bases match TRBD1. CDR3 sequence (DNA): TGTGCCAGCAGCCTCGACAGGGGGGGAGGAAACACCATATATTTT. It is translated as CASSLDRGGGNTIYF.